This T cell receptor (beta chain) was retrieved from a study of cytomegalovirus exposure and HLA in healthy donors (dated by TCRdb to about 2017). About the full investigation: According to a later analysis, the 110 or so validation repertoires were produced on the same platform as the 666 repertoires of the first cohort. The study aimed to test whether cataloging public T cell receptors could reveal signatures of past pathogen exposure. Along with the approximately 600-subject first cohort, a separate validation cohort of around 120 different subjects was used. To predict cytomegalovirus infection status, the study combined high-throughput TCR immunosequencing, statistical association of individual TCRs with disease status, and machine learning. Broader findings and caveats from the paper: Most TCR sequences were observed very rarely across donors, whereas some public TCRs were present in many individuals. In a later analysis, TCRs clustered in the first cohort were found to also tend to co-occur in the roughly 130 validation repertoires, with approximately 95% of cluster scores above 0. In vitro tests confirmed that three of the cytomegalovirus-associated TCR beta chains recognize cytomegalovirus antigens. The validation cohort had no HLA typing available for a later analysis, so co-occurrence within that cohort was assessed over all 130 or so repertoires. The study listed 164 TCR beta chains as associated with cytomegalovirus. The authors suggested that the approach could potentially be generalized to other disease states and immunological phenotypes. The classifier was reported to diagnose cytomegalovirus status with high specificity and sensitivity in both the original and validation cohorts.

In regard to this clone: There is no known antigen for this receptor. No base qualities exist here, and no much larger clone lies one base off it.

Library generation was performed with the immunoSEQ multiplex PCR assay. The published analysis was carried out like this. To diagnose cytomegalovirus status from the catalog of TCR beta chain sequences, a statistical classification framework was built. The table was pulled from immuneACCESS by TCRdb, which kept in-frame rearrangements only. Such tables lose some clones; where checked, under half of the loss comes from unresolved V genes, and the rest has no known cause. The V and J calls and clone size are taken from that table; D and trimming were inferred from the DNA. This sample is represented by some 270,000 clones; 70% to 90% of them were singletons. The ten top clones hold roughly 1% of the sample. The donors belonged to the validation cohort of under 150 subjects, which was separate from the approximately 700-subject first cohort. The germline V gene sets CDR1 to MGHDK and CDR2 to SYGVNS. From the cysteine through the phenylalanine, the CDR3 covers 14 amino acids. The only DNA kept is the CDR3, 42 bases in frame from the first base. After removal of 4 bases from V and 5 bases from J, the junction retains 6 bases not matched to a gene.

The sequence joins TRBV25-1 to TRBJ2-3, with 7 bases matching TRBD2. The sample comprised PBMCs. The TCR sequence derives from a woman aged 18-29 years in good health and CMV-seronegative. CDR3 protein: CASSAPGGIDTQYF. The nucleotide sequence reads as follows: TGTGCCAGCAGTGCCCCCGGGGGGATAGATACGCAGTATTTT. Beyond the CDR3, the reference TRBV25-1 and TRBJ2-3 genes provide the residues; the full variable domain reads: EADIYQTPRYLVIGTGKKITLECSQTMGHDKMYWYQQDPGMELHLIHYSYGVNSTEKGDLSSESTVSRIRTEHFPLTLESARPSHTSQYLCASSAPGGIDTQYFGPGTRLTVL.